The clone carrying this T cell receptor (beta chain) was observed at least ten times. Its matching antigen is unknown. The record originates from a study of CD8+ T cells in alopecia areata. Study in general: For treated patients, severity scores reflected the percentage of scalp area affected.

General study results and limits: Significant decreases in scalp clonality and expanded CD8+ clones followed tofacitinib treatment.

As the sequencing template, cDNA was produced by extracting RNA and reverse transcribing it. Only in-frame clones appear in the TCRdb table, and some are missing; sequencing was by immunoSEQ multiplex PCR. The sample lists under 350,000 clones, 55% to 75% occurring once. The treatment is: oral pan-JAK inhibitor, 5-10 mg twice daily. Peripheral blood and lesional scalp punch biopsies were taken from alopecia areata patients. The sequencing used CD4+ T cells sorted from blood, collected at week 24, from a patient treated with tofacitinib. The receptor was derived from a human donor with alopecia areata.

The CDR3 nucleotides read TGTGCCAGCAGCTCAAGGGTGGGGTCCACAGATACGCAGTATTTT. Its translation: CASSSRVGSTDTQYF. The chain couples TRBV7-9 to TRBJ2-3; D is ambiguous. CDR3 length: 15 amino acids. Trimming left V 4 bases short and J 2 bases short, with 13 bases between. The germline CDR1 and CDR2 sequences are SEHNR and FQNEAQ (reference sequence).